This TCR beta chain came from a study of glioma-infiltrating T cells after dendritic cell vaccination. About the research overall: Patients received autologous tumor lysate-pulsed dendritic cell vaccination between 2003 and 2012. The vaccine used monocyte-derived dendritic cells pulsed overnight with autologous tumor lysate.

The CDR3 loop spans 13 amino acids. The J segment lost 6 bases and the V segment lost 2 bases, leaving 4 bases of the junction unmatched. Germline lookup yields CDR1 MGHDK and CDR2 SYGVNS. About this clone itself: The antigen is unknown.

Study-level results: Higher pretreatment TIL content predicted longer progression-free time and survival. The cohort had few patients with full blood and tumor sets.

Sequenced by immunoSEQ multiplex PCR; TCRdb stores in-frame clones only, minus some. The data show about 92,000 clones, under 90% seen once. This TCR was sampled from a human donor with glioblastoma. The V call is TRBV25-1, the J call TRBJ2-7, with 7 bases aligning to TRBD1. The specimen was blood, collected before dendritic cell vaccination. This CDR3 reads CASSELTGVEQYF. CDR3 nucleotide sequence: TGTGCCAGCAGTGAACTCACAGGGGTCGAGCAGTACTTC.